This TCR beta chain appears in the sequencing data of a study of neurological immune-mediated disorders. This clonotype was seen at least ten times. Its antigen remains unknown. Study-level points and caveats: The study found no CDR3 amino acid sequences shared by expanded clones across subjects, suggesting private repertoires in all groups.

Time point specified: longitudinal time-point 2. Each CDR3 protein gets one entry after TCRdb re-called the 5' RACE reads with MiXCR. This table has some 48,000 distinct CDR3 sequences, over 10% appearing once. Germline V gene sequence: CDR1 MNHNY, CDR2 SVGAGI (reference sequence). V lost 6 bases and J lost 3, with 8 bases in between. The CDR3 has 13 residues. V and J are TRBV6-6 and TRBJ1-4; possible D gene TRBD1, 6 bases. Sequencing input: PBMCs. The TCR originated in a male donor with HTLV-1-associated myelopathy (HAM/TSP). The CDR3 DNA is TGTGCCAGCAGGGGGGCACCTAATGAAAAACTGTTTTTT. Translated: CASRGAPNEKLFF.